Listed below are T cell receptor beta chains from one sample, sequenced in a study of T-cell reconstitution after alpha-beta-depleted transplantation in children. One entry per CDR3 protein, called by TCRdb with MiXCR from the PCR reads. The sample comprises about 200,000 distinct CDR3 sequences, about 6% of which are singletons, and roughly 4.5% rests with the top ten. This specimen consisted of PBMCs, obtained before TCRalphabeta/CD19-depleted stem cell transplant. Receptor source: a girl under three years old with combined immunodeficiency, due to receive a stem cell transplant. Each CDR3 is given with its conserved first and last residue. Each record gives: CDR3 length, V gene, D gene, J gene, clone size, CDR3 DNA, CDR3 protein. The D gene is left open where the match is weak. Where a row states a size, it is once, few, many or the class of an expanded clone; other rows omit it.

>17|TRBV7-9|TRBD2|TRBJ2-1|many
TGTGCCAGCAGCTTAGCGCTGGGGGGGAGTTCCTACAATGAGCAGTTCTTC
CASSLALGGSSYNEQFF
>18|TRBV11-1|.|TRBJ2-1|few
TGTGCCAGCAGCTTTATCGTCGTGGCGATTAGTTCTCACAATGAGCAGTTCTTC
CASSFIVVAISSHNEQFF
>15|TRBV7-2|TRBD2|TRBJ2-7|many
TGTGCCAGCAGCTTAGGAGCGGGGGGCTACTACGAGCAGTACTTC
CASSLGAGGYYEQYF
>19|TRBV6-2/TRBV6-3|.|TRBJ2-2|.
TGTGCCAGCAGTTACGTTCAGATACCGGGACTTCTAATCACCGGGGAGCTGTTTTTT
CASSYVQIPGLLITGELFF
>14|TRBV5-1|.|TRBJ2-7|once
TGCGCCAGCAGCGCGGACACGGCCAACTACGAGCAGTACTTC
CASSADTANYEQYF
>16|TRBV24-1|TRBD1|TRBJ2-2|many
TGTGCCACCAGTGACACCGGGACAGGGATCACCGGGGAGCTGTTTTTT
CATSDTGTGITGELFF
>14|TRBV7-9|.|TRBJ1-5|.
TGTGCCAGCAGTCAGACCGGGGGGGGTCAGCCCCAGCATTTT
CASSQTGGGQPQHF
>13|TRBV7-2|.|TRBJ1-2|many
TGTGCCAGCAGCTTAACGAGGGCGGATGGCTACACCTTC
CASSLTRADGYTF
>15|TRBV20-1|TRBD2|TRBJ2-1|many
TGCAGTGCGTATCGGGGGGGCCCGTCCTACAATGAGCAGTTCTTC
CSAYRGGPSYNEQFF
>18|TRBV20-1|TRBD1|TRBJ2-7|many
TGCAGTGCTAGAGATTGGGCGGGACAGGGGGCGTTAGTGAACGAGCAGTACTTC
CSARDWAGQGALVNEQYF